This TCR beta chain appears in the sequencing data of a study of cytomegalovirus exposure and HLA in healthy donors. The CDR3 runs to 17 residues. The germline V gene has CDR1 MGHRA and CDR2 YSYEKL. The study ran its PCR with 60 Vbeta and 13 Jbeta primers. Libraries were prepared by immunoSEQ multiplex PCR; TCRdb keeps only in-frame clonotypes and omits some of them. The profile shows 180,000 or so clones, 80% to 90% of them singletons. The chain is built from TRBV4-1 and TRBJ2-5, with 12 bases lining up with TRBD1. The J call may not be correct, given that the DNA end is closer to TRBJ2-7. The specimen was PBMCs. The receptor was isolated from a man aged 18 to 35 in good health and CMV-seropositive. The CDR3 sequence: CASSQDPAGTGGGEQYF. As DNA, the CDR3 is TGCGCCAGCAGCCAAGATCCCGCTGGGACAGGGGGCGGCGAGCAGTACTTC.